The source of this T cell receptor beta chain is a study of beta chain features in type 1 diabetes. Study context: Across the samples, some 98,000,000 sorted cells were examined in total.

Over 95% purity was reached by all sorted populations. V shed 2 bases, J shed 6 bases, and the junction held 3 bases outside the gene matches. The CDR3 covers 13 residues. Germline CDR1 reads SGHTA; CDR2 reads FQGTGA. The isolated RNA, all of it, was reverse transcribed, so expressed TCRB transcripts were what got sequenced. Generated by immunoSEQ multiplex PCR, the TCRdb table keeps only in-frame clones and is missing some. Among 350,000 to 400,000 clones listed, less than 15% were seen once. The genes are TRBV7-3 and TRBJ2-7; 8 bases are shared with TRBD2. Specimen: naive CD4+ T cells from blood. This clonotype was sampled from a woman aged 18-29 years in good health. The CDR3 sequence is CASSLRLAGEQYF. For the CDR3, the DNA is TGTGCCAGCAGCTTACGGCTAGCGGGCGAGCAGTACTTC.